These 32 T cell receptor beta chains share one sample of origin, sequenced in a study of blood T cell repertoires in COVID-19. Generated by immunoSEQ multiplex PCR, the TCRdb table keeps only in-frame clones and is missing some. The sample lists about 170,000 clones, around 82% occurring once. Sequencing was performed on peripheral blood. These receptors came from a woman aged 40 to 49 with COVID-19, enrolled during active disease.

This rearrangement joins TRBV7-6 to TRBJ1-1, with D unclear. There are 16 residues in the CDR3. V was clipped by 1 base and J by 3 bases, with 15 bases between them. The germline V gene has CDR1 SGHVS and CDR2 FNYEAQ. CDR3 region: CASSLDLRVLDTEAFF. The CDR3, as DNA: TGTGCCAGCAGCTTAGACCTCCGAGTCCTCGACACTGAAGCTTTCTTT.

This sequence joins TRBV10-3 and TRBJ2-3, with 12 bases lining up with TRBD2. V lost 2 bases to trimming and J lost 3 bases; unmatched junction nucleotides: 0. Germline CDR1 ENHRY, CDR2 SYGVKD. The CDR3 is 15 residues long. In DNA form, the CDR3 reads TGTGCCATCAGTGAGACTAGCGGGAGGACAGATACGCAGTATTTT. It encodes CAISETSGRTDTQYF.

This chain connects TRBV2 to TRBJ2-7; the match to TRBD2 covers 9 bases. The germline gives CDR1 SNHLY, CDR2 FYNNEI. This CDR3 is built from 16 residues. Germline trimming cut 6 bases from V and 2 bases from J; bases unmatched to any gene: 11. This chain's CDR3 is CASRKKTSGGTYEQYF. Written as DNA, the CDR3 is TGTGCCAGCAGAAAAAAGACTAGCGGAGGGACCTACGAGCAGTACTTC. Supplemented by reference TRBV2 and TRBJ2-7, the full variable domain reads EPEVTQTPSHQVTQMGQEVILRCVPISNHLYFYWYRQILGQKVEFLVSFYNNEISEKSEIFDDQFSVERPDGSNFTLKIRSTKLEDSAMYFCASRKKTSGGTYEQYFGPGTRLTVT.

The chain is built from TRBV5-3 and TRBJ2-1; the D gene is possibly TRBD2 (5 bases). TRBV5-3 is noted as an ORF with a role that remains uncertain. The CDR3 length is 14 residues. The germline V and J ends were trimmed by 8 bases and 8 bases, with 20 bases remaining between them. CDR3 coding DNA: TGTGCCAGGAGGACTGAAGCATCGGGCGATGAGCAGTTCTTC. Translating it yields CARRTEASGDEQFF.

The V and J genes are TRBV27 and TRBJ2-2; TRBD1 matches at 10 bases. This CDR3 has 16 residues. V gave up 3 bases and J gave up 4 bases; unmatched junction bases: 5. Germline V gene sequence: CDR1 MNHEY, CDR2 SMNVEV (reference sequence). The CDR3 sequence: CASSFGTGVATGELFF. The CDR3 DNA sequence: TGTGCCAGCAGTTTCGGGACAGGGGTGGCCACCGGGGAGCTGTTTTTT.

This clone has a single count. The chain uses TRBV3-1 (or the pseudogene TRBV3-2) and TRBJ1-5; TRBD1 matches at 9 bases. Germline V lookup: CDR1 LGHDT, CDR2 YNNKEL (reference sequence). The CDR3 totals 14 residues. V shed 5 bases and J 6 bases; nucleotides not matched to a gene: 5. CDR3 sequence reads: CASSRTGVIQPQHF. CDR3 sequence (DNA): TGTGCCAGCAGCAGGACAGGGGTAATTCAGCCCCAGCATTTT.

The chain employs TRBV2 and TRBJ2-7; a possible D gene is TRBD1 (5 bases). Germline V gene sequence: CDR1 SNHLY, CDR2 FYNNEI. The V gene lost 2 bases and the J gene lost 6 bases, with 8 bases spanning the gap. The CDR3 loop spans 12 amino acids. The DNA for the CDR3 is TGTGCCAGCAGTGAATTGGGGCGCGAGCAGTACGTC. This encodes CASSELGREQYV.

This chain joins TRBV5-4 and TRBJ2-5; a weak D match, TRBD2 (5 bases). The CDR3 length is 14 residues. V was pared by 4 bases and J by 0 bases, with 10 bases between. Germline V CDR1 and CDR2: SGHNT, YYREEE (reference sequence). This CDR3 reads CASSPDYNQETQYF. DNA of the CDR3: TGTGCCAGCAGCCCCGACTATAACCAAGAGACCCAGTACTTC.

The chain recombines TRBV5-4 with TRBJ1-2; 8 bases align to TRBD1. V trimming: 4 bases; J trimming: 7 bases; junction bases outside the gene matches: 9. CDR3 length: 14 residues. Germline CDR1 reads SGHNT; CDR2 reads YYREEE (reference sequence). The CDR3 DNA follows: TGTGCCAGCAGCACCGGGACAGGAACGTTTGGCTACACCTTC. Its protein product is CASSTGTGTFGYTF.

The rearrangement links TRBV5-4 to TRBJ2-2, with D possibly matching TRBD1 (6 bases). V dropped 0 bases and J dropped 9 bases, with 9 bases sitting between them. Germline CDR1 is SGHNT and CDR2 is YYREEE (reference sequence). CDR3 size: 13 residues. DNA for the CDR3: TGTGCCAGCAGCTTGGGAGGGGGAAGGGAGCTGTTTTTT. Protein sequence: CASSLGGGRELFF.

In regard to this clone: Different DNA sequences within this sample yield the same CDR3. V gene TRBV18 combines with J gene TRBJ2-5; perhaps TRBD1 as D (5 bases). Trimming removed 3 bases at V and 2 bases at J, with 10 bases between. The length of the CDR3 is 14 residues. Germline CDR1 and CDR2: KGHSH and LQKENI. The CDR3 DNA sequence: TGTGCCAGCTCACCCCGACAGACACAAGAGACCCAGTACTTC. This translates into CASSPRQTQETQYF. Full variable domain (missing parts from reference TRBV18 and TRBJ2-5): NAGVMQNPRHLVRRRGQEARLRCSPMKGHSHVYWYRQLPEEGLKFMVYLQKENIIDESGMPKERFSAEFPKEGPSILRIQQVVRGDSAAYFCASSPRQTQETQYFGPGTRLLVL.

The CDR3 DNA follows: TGTGCCAGCAGCCCTAACCCTGATCCCTACAATGAGCAGTTCTTC. As protein: CASSPNPDPYNEQFF. V and J are TRBV7-3 and TRBJ2-1; D unresolved. The V end lost 5 bases, the J end lost 2 bases, and 13 bases lay between the germline ends. Germline V gene data show CDR1 as SGHTA and CDR2 as FQGTGA. The CDR3 loop spans 15 amino acids.

This chain connects TRBV2 to TRBJ1-1; weak D call: TRBD1 (5 bases). In germline, CDR1 is SNHLY, CDR2 FYNNEI. The CDR3 is 15 residues long. Trimming removed 7 bases at V and 1 base at J, with 16 bases between. The CDR3 loop reads CASTFGRRANTEAFF. CDR3 nucleotide sequence: TGTGCCAGCACCTTCGGTCGCAGGGCGAACACTGAAGCTTTCTTT.

The rearrangement joins TRBV27 to TRBJ2-7, with D perhaps matching TRBD1 (6 bases). The CDR3 is 11 residues long. In germline, CDR1 is MNHEY, CDR2 SMNVEV (reference sequence). V was shortened by 8 bases and J by 4 bases, with 9 bases between the two germline ends. The CDR3 reads CASGGSYEQYV. The CDR3 nucleotides are TGTGCCAGCGGGGGCAGTTACGAGCAGTACGTC.

The J gene is TRBJ1-1, the V gene TRBV19, with 8 bases lining up with TRBD1. With 7 bases clipped from V and 7 bases from J, the junction kept 11 bases outside the gene matches. This CDR3 spans 14 amino acids. Germline CDR1 is LNHDA and CDR2 is SQIVND (reference sequence). The CDR3 DNA follows: TGTGCCAGTATGCGACAGGGGCCCTCAGTTGAAGCTTTCTTT. Protein: CASMRQGPSVEAFF.

The chain employs TRBV5-6 and TRBJ2-5, with 7 bases that match TRBD2. The CDR3 contains 15 residues. V shed 4 bases and J 1 base; nucleotides not matched to a gene: 7. Germline V gene lookup returns CDR1 SGHDT and CDR2 YYEEEE. The CDR3 reads CASSRQPSGQETQYF. The CDR3 region has the DNA TGTGCCAGCAGCAGGCAGCCTAGCGGCCAAGAGACCCAGTACTTC.

The genes are TRBV6-4 and TRBJ2-6, with 9 bases lining up with TRBD1. The V gene's germline CDR1 is MRHNA and CDR2 SNTAGT. CDR3 length: 17 residues. The trim removed 5 bases at V and 3 bases at J, leaving 8 bases unmatched. The CDR3, as DNA: TGTGCCAGCAGTCCAGGGACAGGGCTCTTTGGGGCCAACGTCCTGACTTTC. Protein sequence: CASSPGTGLFGANVLTF.

The rearrangement links TRBV7-8 to TRBJ1-1; TRBD1 matches at 7 bases. In germline, CDR1 is SGHVS, CDR2 FQNEAQ. The CDR3 spans 15 residues. The J segment lost 10 bases and the V segment lost 0 bases, leaving 11 bases of the junction unmatched. For the CDR3, the DNA is TGTGCCAGCAGCTTAGCCCCCCGACAGGGTCATTTAGCTTTCTTT. Translating it yields CASSLAPRQGHLAFF. The full variable domain, completed using reference TRBV7-8 and TRBJ1-1, is GAGVSQSPRYKVAKRGQDVALRCDPISGHVSLFWYQQALGQGPEFLTYFQNEAQLDKSGLPSDRFFAERPEGSVSTLKIQRTQQEDSAVYLCASSLAPRQGHLAFFGQGTRLTVV.

The chain joins TRBV30 to TRBJ2-1; perhaps TRBD2 as D (6 bases). CDR1 GTSNPN and CDR2 SVGIG come from the germline V gene (reference sequence). This CDR3 comprises 12 residues. Trimming took off 1 base at V and 7 bases at J, with 8 bases between the two ends. In nucleotides, the CDR3 is TGTGCCTGGAGTGGGAGGGAAAATGAGCAGTTCTTC. This translates into CAWSGRENEQFF.

In its sample, this clone was seen many times. J is TRBJ1-6 and V is TRBV6-2 or TRBV6-3; TRBD1 matches at 10 bases. CDR1 is MNHEY, CDR2 SVGEGT, per germline. The CDR3 has 15 residues. V trimming: 6 bases; J trimming: 9 bases; junction bases outside the gene matches: 8. The chain's CDR3 is CASSTTGGESSPLHF. The CDR3, as DNA: TGTGCCAGCAGCACGACAGGGGGCGAGTCTTCACCCCTCCACTTT.

A few counts support this clone. The chain combines TRBV16 with TRBJ2-3; 9 nucleotides agree with TRBD1. V shed 3 bases, J shed 4 bases, and the junction held 8 bases outside the gene matches. Germline values: CDR1 KGHSY, CDR2 FQNENV. The CDR3 spans 16 residues. CDR3 nucleotides: TGTGCCAGCAGCCATCGATGGGACAGGGAGGCAGATACGCAGTATTTT. It encodes CASSHRWDREADTQYF.

This clone was observed a handful of times. The CDR3: CASSIGSGESYGYTF. CDR3 sequence (DNA): TGTGCCAGTAGTATAGGGAGTGGAGAGTCTTATGGCTACACCTTC. V and J are TRBV19 and TRBJ1-2; no clear D gene. Germline CDR1 reads LNHDA; CDR2 reads SQIVND (reference sequence). The CDR3 has 15 amino acids. V lost 1 base and J 5 bases, leaving 14 bases between the germline ends.

This rearrangement joins TRBV30 to TRBJ1-6, with TRBD1 as a possible D gene (5 bases). Trimming removed 4 bases from V and 6 bases from J, with 10 bases in between. The CDR3 runs 13 residues. Germline V gene data show CDR1 as GTSNPN and CDR2 as SVGIG (reference sequence). CDR3 nucleotides: TGTGCCTGGACTGGACAAACTAATTCACCCCTCCACTTT. This gives the protein CAWTGQTNSPLHF.

This clone was counted only a few times. The gene calls are TRBV18 and TRBJ2-5, with 9 bases identical to TRBD1. There are 15 residues in the CDR3. V shed 3 bases and J 1 base; nucleotides not matched to a gene: 3. The V gene's germline CDR1 is KGHSH and CDR2 LQKENI. The CDR3 spells CASSPPGQGQETQYF. In nucleotides, the CDR3 is TGTGCCAGCTCACCGCCGGGACAGGGCCAAGAGACCCAGTACTTC.

The chain couples TRBV19 to TRBJ1-2; a weak D match, TRBD1 (6 bases). Per the germline V gene, CDR1 is LNHDA and CDR2 is SQIVND (reference sequence). CDR3 length: 13 amino acids. V lost 4 bases and J lost 11, with 17 bases in between. CDR3 protein: CASSTHRVGEYTF. CDR3 in DNA: TGTGCCAGTAGTACTCACAGGGTAGGAGAATACACCTTC. Full variable domain (outside the CDR3, taken from reference TRBV19 and TRBJ1-2): DGGITQSPKYLFRKEGQNVTLSCEQNLNHDAMYWYRQDPGQGLRLIYYSQIVNDFQKGDIAEGYSVSREKKESFPLTVTSAQKNPTAFYLCASSTHRVGEYTFGSGTRLTVV.

The chain joins TRBV9 to TRBJ2-2; weak D call: TRBD1 (5 bases). Trimming stripped 0 bases from V and 7 bases from J, with 13 bases between. The CDR3 spans 15 residues. CDR1 is SGDLS, CDR2 YYNGEE, per germline. CDR3: CASSVAVGHGGELFF. Here the CDR3 DNA reads TGTGCCAGCAGCGTAGCTGTGGGGCACGGCGGGGAGCTGTTTTTT. The variable domain in full, with the rest retrieved from reference TRBV9 and TRBJ2-2, is DSGVTQTPKHLITATGQRVTLRCSPRSGDLSVYWYQQSLDQGLQFLIQYYNGEERAKGNILERFSAQQFPDLHSELNLSSLELGDSALYFCASSVAVGHGGELFFGEGSRLTVL.

The chain has TRBV13 and TRBJ2-1; tentative D call: TRBD2 (6 bases). Trimming took off 3 bases at V and 0 bases at J, with 12 bases between the two ends. CDR1 PRHDT and CDR2 FYEKMQ come from the germline V gene (reference sequence). This CDR3 region has 16 residues. The CDR3 DNA is TGTGCCAGCAGCTTGTATTCGGGAGACTCCTACAATGAGCAGTTCTTC. It specifies CASSLYSGDSYNEQFF.

The CDR3 spells CARTDSEAVFEPQHF. CDR3 nucleotide sequence: TGCGCCAGAACGGACAGCGAGGCAGTCTTTGAGCCCCAGCATTTT. V is TRBV10-1 and J is TRBJ1-5; weak D call: TRBD1 (6 bases). Germline V gene data show CDR1 as WNHNN and CDR2 as SYGVQD (reference sequence). Deletions cut 9 bases from V and 8 bases from J, with 23 bases between. The CDR3 contains 15 residues.

The rearrangement joins TRBV7-9 to TRBJ2-2; D not certain. V was shortened by 8 bases and J by 2 bases, with 9 bases between the two germline ends. The CDR3 spans 13 residues. Germline V gene lookup returns CDR1 SEHNR and CDR2 FQNEAQ (reference sequence). The chain's CDR3 is CASRGYNTGELFF. The CDR3 nucleotides read TGTGCCAGCCGAGGATACAACACCGGGGAGCTGTTTTTT.

The chain carries TRBV5-1 and TRBJ2-5, with 8 positions matching TRBD1. The CDR3 totals 14 residues. Trimming took 3 bases from V and 1 from J; bases not matched to a gene: 2. The germline gives CDR1 SGHRS, CDR2 YFSETQ. CDR3 nucleotide sequence: TGCGCCAGCAGCTCGACAGGGGCCCAAGAGACCCAGTACTTC. Encoded protein: CASSSTGAQETQYF.

The rearrangement joins TRBV3-1 (or the pseudogene TRBV3-2) to TRBJ2-1; 11 nucleotides match TRBD2. Trimming took 8 bases from V and 9 from J; bases not matched to a gene: 3. Germline lookup yields CDR1 LGHDT and CDR2 YNNKEL (reference sequence). CDR3 length: 12 residues. CDR3 nucleotides: TGTGCCAGCTTAGCGGGAGGGGGTGAGCAGTTCTTC. This translates into CASLAGGGEQFF.

The rearrangement uses TRBV11-3 and TRBJ2-7; 7 nucleotides agree with TRBD2. The germline CDR1 and CDR2 sequences are SGHNT and YENEEA. V was pared by 1 base and J by 6 bases, with 6 bases of the junction left unmatched. CDR3 length equals 14 residues. The CDR3 DNA reads TGTGCCAGCAGCTTAGCCGGGGGAGGGGCCGAGCAGTACTTC. This gives the protein CASSLAGGGAEQYF.